These 9 T cell receptor beta chains were all obtained from the same sample, sequenced in a study of T cells after posttransplantation cyclophosphamide. The table came from immunoSEQ multiplex PCR; TCRdb's copy has only in-frame clones and leaves some out. The table shows about 24,000 clones, with about 83% occurring only once. Sample: PBMCs. Every receptor here comes from a woman aged 60 to 75 with a blood cancer, CMV-positive, and with a related stem cell donor.

The V gene is TRBV6-4, the J gene TRBJ2-1; weak D call: TRBD2 (6 bases). Germline V lookup: CDR1 MRHNA, CDR2 SNTAGT. This CDR3 contains 13 residues. Trimming left V 3 bases short and J 5 bases short, with 8 bases between. CDR3 region: CASSEQRDNEQFF. The CDR3 bases are TGTGCCAGCAGTGAACAGCGGGACAATGAGCAGTTCTTC.

This clone was recorded a few times. The rearrangement joins TRBV5-1 to TRBJ2-1, with 10 bases matching TRBD1. The CDR3 is 15 amino acids. The germline CDR1 and CDR2 sequences are SGHRS and YFSETQ. V lost 3 bases to trimming and J lost 6 bases; unmatched junction nucleotides: 6. This CDR3 reads CASSSTRTGGNEQFF. CDR3 bases: TGCGCCAGCAGCTCAACCCGGACAGGGGGCAATGAGCAGTTCTTC.

In this sample, this clone turned up once. The chain links TRBV5-1 to TRBJ2-7; perhaps TRBD2 as D (7 bases). The CDR3 spans 16 residues. Germline CDR1 reads SGHRS; CDR2 reads YFSETQ. Deletions cut 4 bases from V and 4 bases from J, with 21 bases between. The CDR3 protein is CASSMPREGGGYEQYF. CDR3 bases: TGCGCCAGCAGCATGCCCCGAGAGGGAGGGGGATACGAGCAGTACTTC.

The chain links TRBV25-1 to TRBJ2-3; D is ambiguous. V lost 3 bases and J lost 4, with 11 bases in between. This CDR3 region has 14 residues. Per germline, CDR1 MGHDK and CDR2 SYGVNS. The chain's CDR3 is CASSDSSSADTQYF. The DNA of the CDR3 is TGTGCCAGCAGTGATAGTAGTTCGGCAGATACGCAGTATTTT.

This clone has just one count. V gene TRBV12-2 combines with J gene TRBJ2-2; no check of the table's D call, TRBD2, against the DNA was made. TRBV12-2 is recorded as a pseudogene. This CDR3 contains 17 residues. The CDR3 here is CASRLAWRVSNTGELFF. In DNA form, the CDR3 reads TGTGCAAGTCGCTTAGCGTGGCGGGTTTCGAACACCGGGGAGCTGTTTTTT.

The J gene is TRBJ2-1, the V gene TRBV15, with a tentative D call TRBD2 (5 bases). The germline CDR1 and CDR2 sequences are LNHNV and YYDKDF (reference sequence). The CDR3 consists of 15 residues. V gave up 3 bases and J gave up 3 bases, with 12 bases separating them. Here the CDR3 DNA reads TGTGCCACCAGCAGGGTAAACCGGGACTACAATGAGCAGTTCTTC. Translation gives CATSRVNRDYNEQFF.

The rearrangement uses TRBV29-1 and TRBJ2-2; D not certain. There are 13 residues in the CDR3. Germline V gene sequence: CDR1 SQVTM, CDR2 ANQGSEA. Trimming pared 6 bases from V and 7 bases from J, leaving 15 bases between. CDR3: CSVARVAGGELFF. The CDR3 DNA sequence: TGCAGCGTCGCTCGTGTAGCTGGCGGGGAGCTGTTTTTT.

This clone was seen only once. This chain joins TRBV7-9 and TRBJ2-3, with TRBD2 matching over 11 bases. Germline trimming cut 5 bases from V and 4 bases from J; bases unmatched to any gene: 5. The V gene's germline CDR1 is SEHNR and CDR2 FQNEAQ (reference sequence). The CDR3 runs 15 residues. The CDR3 spells CASSVLAGGADTQYF. The CDR3 coding sequence is TGTGCCAGCAGCGTTCTAGCGGGAGGTGCAGATACGCAGTATTTT.

In this sample, this clone turned up once. V gene TRBV5-1 combines with J gene TRBJ2-5; 9 bases line up with TRBD1. CDR3 length equals 15 residues. Germline CDR1 and CDR2: SGHRS and YFSETQ. The V gene end was trimmed by 0 bases and the J gene end by 5 bases; junction bases not matched to a gene: 5. This CDR3 is CASSLGGQGGETQYF. For the CDR3, the DNA is TGCGCCAGCAGCTTGGGGGGACAGGGTGGCGAGACCCAGTACTTC.